Listed below are T cell receptor beta chains from one sample, sequenced in a study of cytomegalovirus exposure and HLA in healthy donors. The protocol was immunoSEQ multiplex PCR, while the TCRdb copy is restricted to in-frame clones and leaves out a portion. In the table there are about 70,000 clones, about nine tenths of which are singletons. Specimen: PBMCs. The receptors stem from a woman aged 25 to 39 in good health and CMV-seronegative. Both conserved end residues are part of each CDR3. The order of the fields is D gene, clone size, J gene, V gene, CDR3 protein, CDR3 DNA. The D gene is left open where the match is weak. Some rows mark clone size as missing; the rest say once, few, many or name a class of expanded clone.

D: .; size: few; J: TRBJ2-3; V: TRBV4-1; CDR3: CASSQTGAPDTQYF; DNA: TGCGCCAGCAGCCAAACGGGAGCCCCAGATACGCAGTATTTT
D: TRBD2; size: .; J: TRBJ2-1; V: TRBV11-3; CDR3: CASSLELAGEYNEQFF; DNA: TGTGCCAGCAGCTTAGAGCTAGCGGGAGAGTACAATGAGCAGTTCTTC
D: .; size: .; J: TRBJ2-3; V: TRBV2; CDR3: CASSGRSPSTDTQYF; DNA: TGTGCCAGCAGTGGTAGGAGCCCTAGCACAGATACGCAGTATTTT
D: TRBD1; size: .; J: TRBJ2-7; V: TRBV19; CDR3: CASSFGQGGTYEQYF; DNA: TGTGCCAGTAGCTTCGGACAGGGAGGAACCTACGAGCAGTACTTC
D: .; size: .; J: TRBJ2-7; V: TRBV28; CDR3: CASSLQGNNEQYF; DNA: TGTGCCAGCAGTTTGCAGGGGAACAACGAGCAGTACTTC
D: TRBD2; size: .; J: TRBJ2-5; V: TRBV2; CDR3: CASSPMGLAGETQYF; DNA: TGTGCCAGCAGTCCTATGGGCCTAGCGGGAGAGACCCAGTACTTC
D: .; size: .; J: TRBJ2-2; V: TRBV7-9; CDR3: CASSLWGSHTTGELFF; DNA: TGTGCCAGCAGCTTATGGGGCAGCCACACCACCGGGGAGCTGTTTTTT
D: .; size: .; J: TRBJ2-3; V: TRBV5-1; CDR3: CASSLGQTSTDTQYF; DNA: TGCGCCAGCAGCTTGGGGCAGACTAGCACAGATACGCAGTATTTT
D: .; size: once; J: TRBJ2-7; V: TRBV10-3; CDR3: CAISAPSSEQYF; DNA: TGTGCCATCAGTGCCCCGTCTAGCGAGCAGTACTTC
D: .; size: .; J: TRBJ2-3; V: TRBV5-1; CDR3: CASSGEGDTQYF; DNA: TGCGCCAGCAGCGGCGAGGGAGATACGCAGTATTTT
D: .; size: .; J: TRBJ2-7; V: TRBV21-1; CDR3: CASSKGPEYF; DNA: TGTGCCAGCAGCAAAGGTCCGGAGTACTTC
D: TRBD1; size: .; J: TRBJ2-6; V: TRBV10-3; CDR3: CAIGGMGQLSSGANVLTF; DNA: TGTGCCATTGGGGGTATGGGACAGCTGAGCTCTGGGGCCAACGTCCTGACTTTC
D: TRBD2; size: once; J: TRBJ2-7; V: TRBV5-6; CDR3: CASSLAELAGGGLAEEQYF; DNA: TGTGCCAGCAGCTTGGCAGAGCTAGCGGGAGGGGGTCTGGCGGAAGAGCAGTACTTC
D: TRBD1; size: .; J: TRBJ2-1; V: TRBV12-5; CDR3: CASGLIDRGTNLGNVGNEQFF; DNA: TGTGCTAGTGGTTTGATCGACAGGGGGACTAATTTGGGAAATGTAGGCAATGAGCAGTTCTTC
D: .; size: .; J: TRBJ2-7; V: TRBV6-1; CDR3: CASSDGTLIPYEQYF; DNA: TGTGCCAGCAGTGATGGGACACTAATCCCCTACGAGCAGTACTTC
D: TRBD1; size: .; J: TRBJ1-3; V: TRBV18; CDR3: CASSSTGNAGNTIYF; DNA: TGTGCCAGCTCCTCGACAGGGAACGCGGGAAACACCATATATTTT
D: TRBD1; size: .; J: TRBJ2-7; V: TRBV28; CDR3: CASSSPMDRVPEQYF; DNA: TGTGCCAGCAGTTCACCGATGGACAGGGTTCCCGAGCAGTACTTC
D: .; size: .; J: TRBJ2-1; V: TRBV6-4; CDR3: CASSDSGASGEQFF; DNA: TGTGCCAGCAGTGACTCGGGGGCGTCGGGTGAGCAGTTCTTC
D: .; size: .; J: TRBJ1-1; V: TRBV7-2; CDR3: CASSSNRVGTEAFF; DNA: TGTGCCAGCAGCTCGAACAGGGTAGGCACTGAAGCTTTCTTT
D: .; size: .; J: TRBJ2-7; V: TRBV27; CDR3: CASSLSTNPSFGTSYEQYF; DNA: TGTGCCAGCAGTTTATCGACAAACCCATCTTTCGGCACCTCCTACGAGCAGTACTTC
D: .; size: once; J: TRBJ2-2; V: TRBV29-1; CDR3: CSVEPREGDTGELFF; DNA: TGCAGCGTTGAGCCACGTGAAGGGGACACCGGGGAGCTGTTTTTT
D: .; size: .; J: TRBJ1-1; V: TRBV7-8; CDR3: CASSLQGPMNTEAFF; DNA: TGTGCCAGCAGCTTACAGGGGCCAATGAACACTGAAGCTTTCTTT
D: .; size: .; J: TRBJ1-3; V: TRBV15; CDR3: CATSRGQGDSGNTIYF; DNA: TGTGCCACCAGCAGAGGGCAAGGAGACTCTGGAAACACCATATATTTT
D: .; size: .; J: TRBJ2-3; V: TRBV27; CDR3: CASSLREEDTQYF; DNA: TGTGCCAGCAGTTTAAGGGAGGAAGATACGCAGTATTTT
D: TRBD1; size: .; J: TRBJ2-3; V: TRBV7-3; CDR3: CASSWTGADTQYF; DNA: TGTGCCAGCAGCTGGACAGGGGCAGATACGCAGTATTTT
D: .; size: .; J: TRBJ1-5; V: TRBV7-2; CDR3: CASSFGQYQPQHF; DNA: TGTGCCAGCAGCTTTGGACAGTATCAGCCCCAGCATTTT
D: TRBD2; size: .; J: TRBJ2-3; V: TRBV28; CDR3: CASTPLGLRGRAPVMQGF; DNA: TGTGCCAGCACCCCCCTAGGTCTCCGCGGGAGGGCCCCTGTTATGCAAGGTTTT
D: TRBD1; size: .; J: TRBJ2-3; V: TRBV6-4; CDR3: CASSRGQGDADTQYF; DNA: TGTGCCAGCAGTAGGGGGCAGGGTGACGCAGATACGCAGTATTTT
D: .; size: .; J: TRBJ2-7; V: TRBV20-1; CDR3: CSGLISYEQYF; DNA: TGCAGTGGGCTCATCTCCTACGAGCAGTACTTC
D: TRBD1; size: .; J: TRBJ2-6; V: TRBV19; CDR3: CASTPTGVGANVLTF; DNA: TGTGCCAGTACCCCAACAGGGGTTGGGGCCAACGTCCTGACTTTC
D: TRBD2; size: .; J: TRBJ2-7; V: TRBV5-4; CDR3: CASSLELAGVEQYF; DNA: TGTGCCAGCAGCTTGGAACTAGCGGGAGTCGAGCAGTACTTC
D: .; size: .; J: TRBJ2-1; V: TRBV28; CDR3: CASSFNLDNEQFF; DNA: TGTGCCAGCAGTTTTAATCTAGACAATGAGCAGTTCTTC
D: .; size: .; J: TRBJ2-7; V: TRBV27; CDR3: CASSYHGPPANYEQYF; DNA: TGTGCCAGCAGTTACCATGGGCCTCCGGCTAACTACGAGCAGTACTTC
D: .; size: once; J: TRBJ2-7; V: TRBV30; CDR3: CAWTGRSYEQYF; DNA: TGTGCCTGGACAGGGCGGTCGTACGAGCAGTACTTC
D: .; size: .; J: TRBJ2-7; V: TRBV6-6; CDR3: CASSNQLHPGYEQYF; DNA: TGTGCCAGCAGCAACCAGTTACACCCGGGGTACGAGCAGTACTTC
D: TRBD1; size: .; J: TRBJ2-7; V: TRBV7-6; CDR3: CASSLVQGAGDEQYF; DNA: TGTGCCAGCAGCTTAGTACAGGGGGCCGGGGACGAGCAGTACTTC
D: TRBD1; size: .; J: TRBJ1-2; V: TRBV2; CDR3: CAIPITAGGSGDGYTF; DNA: TGTGCCATCCCTATCACGGCAGGGGGCAGCGGGGATGGCTACACCTTC
D: TRBD2; size: .; J: TRBJ2-5; V: TRBV5-1; CDR3: CASSIPAGGETQYF; DNA: TGCGCCAGCAGCATCCCAGCGGGAGGGGAGACCCAGTACTTC
D: TRBD1; size: .; J: TRBJ1-1; V: TRBV4-2; CDR3: CASSQDIQGADTEAFF; DNA: TGTGCCAGCAGCCAAGATATTCAGGGGGCGGACACTGAAGCTTTCTTT
D: TRBD2; size: .; J: TRBJ2-7; V: TRBV7-9; CDR3: CASSLLSLAGGAYEQYF; DNA: TGTGCCAGCAGCTTACTTTCCCTAGCGGGAGGAGCCTACGAGCAGTACTTC
D: TRBD2; size: .; J: TRBJ2-2; V: TRBV7-3; CDR3: CASRYSAGTSGSGELFF; DNA: TGTGCCAGCAGATATTCCGCGGGGACTAGCGGGAGCGGGGAGCTGTTTTTT
D: TRBD2; size: .; J: TRBJ2-7; V: TRBV4-2; CDR3: CASSQGLAGGLEQYF; DNA: TGTGCCAGCAGCCAAGGACTAGCGGGAGGACTCGAGCAGTACTTC
D: .; size: few; J: TRBJ2-2; V: TRBV6-5; CDR3: CASSYLQGNTGELFF; DNA: TGTGCCAGCAGTTACTTACAGGGAAACACCGGGGAGCTGTTTTTT
D: .; size: .; J: TRBJ2-1; V: TRBV29-1; CDR3: CSVESQGRNNEQFF; DNA: TGCAGCGTTGAAAGCCAGGGAAGGAACAATGAGCAGTTCTTC
D: TRBD1; size: .; J: TRBJ1-4; V: TRBV6-5; CDR3: CASRGTVNEKLFF; DNA: TGTGCCAGCCGCGGGACAGTCAATGAAAAACTGTTTTTT
D: TRBD2; size: once; J: TRBJ2-6; V: TRBV9; CDR3: CASSVAPGLAIPPGANVLTF; DNA: TGTGCCAGCAGCGTAGCCCCGGGACTAGCCATACCCCCTGGGGCCAACGTCCTGACTTTC